This T cell receptor beta chain was observed in a study of T cell repertoires in aging, cancer and after chemotherapy. Rearranged V-D-J TRB sequences were amplified with a mixed TRB-A/B primer pool. TCRdb redid the calling of the multiplex PCR reads with MiXCR, one entry per CDR3 protein. The sample contains about 2,300 distinct CDR3 sequences, 59% of which appear only once. The template was genomic DNA from peripheral blood, not RNA. The specimen sequenced was blood. These receptors all stem from a human donor with a blood cancer.

This chain links TRBV6-2 or TRBV6-3 with TRBJ2-5; D ambiguous. Germline V gene data show CDR1 as MNHEY and CDR2 as SVGEGT. The V and J ends lost 6 bases and 5 bases respectively, with 16 bases between them. The CDR3 totals 14 residues. The CDR3: CASRGVQPSETQYF. The CDR3 nucleotides read TGTGCCAGCAGAGGAGTCCAACCTTCGGAGACCCAGTACTTC.